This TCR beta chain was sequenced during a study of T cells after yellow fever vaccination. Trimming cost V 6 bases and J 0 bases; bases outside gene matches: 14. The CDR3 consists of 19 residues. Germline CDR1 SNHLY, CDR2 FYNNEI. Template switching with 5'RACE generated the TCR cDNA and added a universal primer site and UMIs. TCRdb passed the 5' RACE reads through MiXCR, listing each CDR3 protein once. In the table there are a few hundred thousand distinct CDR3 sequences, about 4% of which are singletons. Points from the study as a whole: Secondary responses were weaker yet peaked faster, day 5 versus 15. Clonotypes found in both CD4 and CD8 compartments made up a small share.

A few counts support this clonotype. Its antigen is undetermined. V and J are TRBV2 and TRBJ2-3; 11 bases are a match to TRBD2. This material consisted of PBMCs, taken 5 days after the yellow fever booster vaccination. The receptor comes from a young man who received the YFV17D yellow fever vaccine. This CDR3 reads CASRFGVLAGVSSTDTQYF. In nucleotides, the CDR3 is TGTGCCAGCAGGTTTGGGGTACTAGCGGGGGTCTCAAGCACAGATACGCAGTATTTT.